The rows below give T cell receptor beta chains drawn from one sample of a study of T-cell memory formation after mild COVID-19. TCRdb independently ran MiXCR on the 5' RACE reads; one entry per CDR3 protein. This sample has fewer than 150,000 distinct CDR3 sequences, with 22% found just once. Sequencing was carried out using PBMCs or a T cell subset sorted from them (not recorded which). These receptors originate from a man between 18 and 29 years old who had mild COVID-19 (a few samples of this study predate the infection). Cell type and time point are not known. CDR3s include the opening cysteine and the closing phenylalanine or tryptophan. A D gene is named only where the DNA matches it firmly. A clone size is listed for some rows: how often the clone was seen (once, few, many), or a class if it is expanded.

>TRBJ2-1|TRBV6-2/TRBV6-3|TRBD2|.
CASSYELAGREQFF
TGTGCCAGCAGTTACGAGCTAGCGGGGAGGGAGCAGTTCTTC
>TRBJ1-2|TRBV5-1|.|few
CASSPEGRGDGYTF
TGCGCCAGCAGCCCCGAGGGGAGAGGGGATGGCTACACCTTC
>TRBJ2-3|TRBV9|.|.
CASSPDGSLTDTQYF
TGTGCCAGCAGCCCAGACGGGAGCCTCACAGATACGCAGTATTTT
>TRBJ2-7|TRBV24-1|.|few
CATSDLDRQKNYEQYF
TGTGCCACCAGTGATTTAGACCGACAGAAGAACTACGAGCAGTACTTC
>TRBJ2-1|TRBV4-1|TRBD2|many
CASSQTSGANNEQFF
TGCGCCAGCAGCCAGACTAGCGGGGCAAACAATGAGCAGTTCTTC
>TRBJ1-4|TRBV16|.|few
CASSQSIGWQTNEKLFF
TGTGCCAGCAGCCAATCGATTGGGTGGCAGACTAATGAAAAACTGTTTTTT
>TRBJ1-2|TRBV6-5|.|.
CASSYSIPVGGGYTF
TGTGCCAGCAGTTACTCGATACCCGTAGGAGGCGGCTACACCTTC
>TRBJ2-7|TRBV5-4|TRBD2|.
CASSFFASGDYEQYF
TGTGCCAGCAGCTTTTTCGCTAGCGGGGACTACGAGCAGTACTTC
>TRBJ2-7|TRBV4-3|.|.
CASSQDGTTYEQYF
TGCGCCAGCAGCCAAGACGGGACCACCTACGAGCAGTACTTC
>TRBJ2-1|TRBV7-2|TRBD2|.
CASRKTSAGAGYNEQFF
TGTGCCAGCAGGAAAACCTCAGCGGGGGCGGGATACAATGAGCAGTTCTTC
>TRBJ1-5|TRBV2|.|few
CASSDSAYQPQHF
TGTGCCAGCAGTGATTCGGCCTATCAGCCCCAGCATTTT
>TRBJ1-1|TRBV7-9|.|.
CASSPSGGEWTEAFF
TGTGCCAGCAGCCCTAGTGGGGGGGAATGGACTGAAGCTTTCTTT
>TRBJ2-5|TRBV6-5|TRBD1|.
CASSLRTGDYGETQYF
TGTGCCAGCAGCTTAAGAACAGGGGATTATGGCGAGACCCAGTACTTC
>TRBJ1-1|TRBV7-8|.|.
CASSLVQRGTEAFF
TGTGCCAGCAGCTTAGTTCAACGAGGCACTGAAGCTTTCTTT
>TRBJ2-5|TRBV25-1|TRBD2|.
CASSELAGYQETQYF
TGTGCCAGCAGTGAACTAGCGGGATACCAAGAGACCCAGTACTTC
>TRBJ2-1|TRBV6-5|.|.
CASSYGYNEQFF
TGTGCCAGCAGTTACGGTTACAATGAGCAGTTCTTC
>TRBJ2-5|TRBV6-5|.|few
CASSPNPRETQYF
TGTGCCAGCAGCCCAAATCCCAGGGAGACCCAGTACTTC
>TRBJ2-5|TRBV11-1|TRBD2|few
CASSTPWGGVETQYF
TGTGCCAGCAGCACTCCTTGGGGAGGGGTGGAGACCCAGTACTTC
>TRBJ1-1|TRBV29-1|.|few
CSVKPTNTEAFF
TGCAGCGTTAAACCCACGAACACTGAAGCTTTCTTT
>TRBJ2-2|TRBV4-1|TRBD2|few
CASSQTSGATGELFF
TGCGCCAGCAGCCAAACTAGCGGGGCCACCGGGGAGCTGTTTTTT
>TRBJ2-7|TRBV19|.|.
CASTPGTSIHEQYF
TGTGCCAGTACCCCAGGGACGAGTATCCACGAGCAGTACTTC
>TRBJ1-4|TRBV20-1|.|few
CSATEGVAVNEKLFF
TGCAGTGCTACAGAAGGGGTGGCAGTTAATGAAAAACTGTTTTTT
>TRBJ1-5|TRBV10-2|TRBD1|few
CASSKQGNQPQHF
TGCGCCAGCAGCAAACAGGGGAATCAGCCCCAGCATTTT
>TRBJ1-1|TRBV7-2|.|.
CASSPGAEAFF
TGTGCCAGCAGCCCCGGAGCTGAAGCTTTCTTT
>TRBJ2-3|TRBV6-5|.|.
CASSYSVTAGQDTQYF
TGTGCCAGCAGTTACTCGGTGACCGCCGGTCAAGATACGCAGTATTTT
>TRBJ2-3|TRBV9|.|few
CASSQGRADTQYF
TGTGCCAGCAGCCAGGGCCGGGCAGATACGCAGTATTTT
>TRBJ2-3|TRBV5-1|.|many
CASSLEGQSADTQYF
TGCGCCAGCAGCTTGGAGGGGCAAAGCGCAGATACGCAGTATTTT
>TRBJ1-1|TRBV11-2|.|.
CASSLDGTEAFF
TGTGCCAGCAGCTTAGACGGCACTGAAGCTTTCTTT
>TRBJ1-4|TRBV19|TRBD1|.
CATTTGGDEKLFF
TGTGCCACAACTACAGGGGGAGATGAAAAACTGTTTTTT
>TRBJ2-2|TRBV7-9|.|.
CASSLKGLNTGELFF
TGTGCCAGCAGCTTAAAGGGACTGAACACCGGGGAGCTGTTTTTT
>TRBJ2-1|TRBV6-5|.|few
CASSYSGEQFF
TGTGCCAGCAGTTACTCGGGGGAGCAGTTCTTC
>TRBJ2-1|TRBV6-4|.|.
CASSTQYYNEQFF
TGTGCCAGCAGTACGCAGTACTACAATGAGCAGTTCTTC
>TRBJ1-1|TRBV7-9|.|.
CASRLGATEAFF
TGTGCCAGCCGGCTGGGGGCCACAGAAGCTTTCTTT
>TRBJ1-2|TRBV29-1|.|few
CSAPAQNYGYTF
TGCAGCGCCCCGGCCCAAAACTATGGCTACACCTTC
>TRBJ2-5|TRBV12-3/TRBV12-4|.|few
CASSLRRGRETQYF
TGTGCCAGCAGTTTACGTCGGGGGCGGGAGACCCAGTACTTC
>TRBJ2-7|TRBV10-2|.|.
CASRHREYEQYF
TGCGCCAGCAGGCACAGGGAATACGAGCAGTACTTC
>TRBJ2-1|TRBV7-9|.|.
CASSFVGPDNEQFF
TGTGCCAGCAGCTTTGTAGGACCCGACAATGAGCAGTTCTTC
>TRBJ1-5|TRBV29-1|.|.
CSVADREFSNQPQHF
TGCAGCGTTGCCGACAGAGAATTTAGCAATCAGCCCCAGCATTTT
>TRBJ2-2|TRBV4-1|.|.
CASSQDRATNTGELFF
TGCGCCAGCAGCCAAGATAGGGCCACGAACACCGGGGAGCTGTTTTTT
>TRBJ1-1|TRBV10-3|.|.
CAISETDEAFF
TGTGCCATCAGCGAGACAGACGAAGCTTTCTTT
>TRBJ1-5|TRBV4-2|.|few
CASSQDAASNQPQHF
TGTGCCAGCAGCCAAGATGCAGCCAGCAATCAGCCCCAGCATTTT